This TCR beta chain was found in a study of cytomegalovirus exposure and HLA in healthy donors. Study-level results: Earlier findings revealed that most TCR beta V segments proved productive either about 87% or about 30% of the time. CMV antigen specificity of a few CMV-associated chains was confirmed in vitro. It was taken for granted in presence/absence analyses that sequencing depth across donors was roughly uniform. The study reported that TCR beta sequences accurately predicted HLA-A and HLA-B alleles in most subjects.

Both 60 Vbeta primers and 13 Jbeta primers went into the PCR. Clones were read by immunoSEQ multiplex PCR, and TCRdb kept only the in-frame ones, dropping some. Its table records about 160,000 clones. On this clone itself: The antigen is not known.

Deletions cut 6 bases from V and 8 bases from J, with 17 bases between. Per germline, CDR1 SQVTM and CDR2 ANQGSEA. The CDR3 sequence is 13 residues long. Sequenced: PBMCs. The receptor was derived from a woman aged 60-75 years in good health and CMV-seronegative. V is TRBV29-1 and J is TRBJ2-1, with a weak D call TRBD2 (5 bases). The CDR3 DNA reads TGCAGCGTCAGAGGGCAGGTCCTCCATGAGCAGTTCTTC. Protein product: CSVRGQVLHEQFF.